This T cell receptor beta chain stems from a study of CD8 T cells in Susac syndrome. Study conclusions and caveats: The study's TCR sequencing and HLA analysis covered a relatively small number of individuals, and the study acknowledged this.

Reverse transcription used 0.5 to 1 ug RNA and random hexamers. The authors amplified TCR beta CDR3 across 54 Vbeta and 13 Jbeta using immunoSEQ multiplex PCR. One entry per CDR3 protein results from TCRdb running MiXCR on the immunoSEQ multiplex PCR reads. The sample lists hundreds of thousands of distinct CDR3 sequences; 85% to 95% were seen once. Germline values: CDR1 LNHNV, CDR2 YYDKDF (reference sequence). This CDR3 region has 14 residues. Trimming cost V 0 bases and J 6 bases, with 10 bases left between them. A note on this clonotype: The antigen is undetermined.

The TCR was taken from a human donor with multiple sclerosis. V and J are TRBV15 and TRBJ2-3, with D perhaps matching TRBD2 (6 bases). Sequencing was carried out using CD4+ T cells from PBMCs. The CDR3 loop reads CATSRDRGLDTQYF. The DNA for the CDR3 is TGTGCCACCAGCAGAGATCGGGGGTTGGATACGCAGTATTTT. The full variable domain, with the rest looked up from reference TRBV15 and TRBJ2-3, is DAMVIQNPRYQVTQFGKPVTLSCSQTLNHNVMYWYQQKSSQAPKLLFHYYDKDFNNEADTPDNFQSRRPNTSFCFLDIRSPGLGDTAMYLCATSRDRGLDTQYFGPGTRLTVL.